The present entry profiles one T cell receptor (beta chain) with its context. This clone may be a read error of a much larger clone one base away. The authors ran a second PCR of roughly 6 to 12 cycles using a sample-barcoded 5' primer and a J-beta primer mix. MiXCR, run by TCRdb on the 5' RACE reads, gives a single entry per CDR3 protein. The sample holds fewer than 900,000 distinct CDR3 sequences, roughly two fifths seen once. The sample belongs to a study of blood T cells in healthy people across ages. At the level of the study: About one barcoded beta molecule was captured per two T cells (by template switching).

The sample consisted of blood. The receptor comes from a woman aged 55-70 years in good health.

CDR3 loop: CASSQGVRDEQYF. In DNA, the CDR3 is TGTGCCAGCAGCCAAGGGGTGAGGGATGAGCAGTACTTC. This chain joins TRBV3-1 and TRBJ2-5; weak D call: TRBD2 (5 bases). Germline V gene lookup returns CDR1 LGHDT and CDR2 YNNKEL (reference sequence). The length of the CDR3 is 13 residues. The V and J ends lost 1 base and 11 bases respectively, with 14 bases between them.